This TCR beta chain was profiled in a study of cytomegalovirus exposure and HLA in healthy donors. Study conclusions and caveats: Accurate predictions that matched the HLA-A and HLA-B alleles of most subjects were reportedly made from TCR beta sequences. Presence/absence results assume similar sequencing depth per donor, which may not hold.

PCR used 60 Vbeta primers and 13 Jbeta primers. Repertoires were generated with immunoSEQ multiplex PCR, while TCRdb's copy carries only in-frame clones and drops some. The sample lists 55,000 to 75,000 clones; about three quarters were seen once. The CDR3 has 12 amino acids. Trimming took 2 bases from V and 13 from J, leaving 12 bases between them. Germline lookup yields CDR1 SGHVS and CDR2 FQNEAQ. Note on this clone: The antigen remains unidentified.

Samples came from healthy bone marrow donors. The receptor was isolated from a woman between 25 and 40 years old in good health and CMV-seropositive. Material: PBMCs. The chain joins TRBV7-8 to TRBJ2-1; D not certain. The DNA for the CDR3 is TGTGCCAGCAGCTTAACACAAATCGAACAGTTCTTC. This sequence encodes CASSLTQIEQFF.